This T cell receptor beta chain was sequenced for a study of vaccination effects on CD4 cells after COVID-19. Subsequent to 10 days of culture, CD4+ T cells were isolated. IL-2 medium supplanted half the medium on days 3 and 7. As concerns this clone: Antigen unknown.

TCRdb's copy holds only in-frame clones and misses some; the assay was immunoSEQ multiplex PCR. The repertoire holds more than 60,000 clones, about 72% seen once, with approximately 24% in the top ten. This CDR3 has 17 residues. V lost 1 base, J lost 4 bases, and 7 bases stayed unmatched. Germline values: CDR1 LNHDA, CDR2 SQIVND (reference sequence). The sequence was collected from a human donor who had a prior SARS-CoV-2 infection. The J gene is TRBJ2-3, the V gene TRBV19; TRBD2 matches 11 bases. The sample was CD4+ T cells from PBMCs cultured without peptide, taken before COVID-19 vaccination. The CDR3 sequence: CASSIARLAGGPDTQYF. The CDR3 nucleotides are TGTGCCAGTAGTATAGCAAGGCTAGCGGGGGGCCCAGATACGCAGTATTTT.